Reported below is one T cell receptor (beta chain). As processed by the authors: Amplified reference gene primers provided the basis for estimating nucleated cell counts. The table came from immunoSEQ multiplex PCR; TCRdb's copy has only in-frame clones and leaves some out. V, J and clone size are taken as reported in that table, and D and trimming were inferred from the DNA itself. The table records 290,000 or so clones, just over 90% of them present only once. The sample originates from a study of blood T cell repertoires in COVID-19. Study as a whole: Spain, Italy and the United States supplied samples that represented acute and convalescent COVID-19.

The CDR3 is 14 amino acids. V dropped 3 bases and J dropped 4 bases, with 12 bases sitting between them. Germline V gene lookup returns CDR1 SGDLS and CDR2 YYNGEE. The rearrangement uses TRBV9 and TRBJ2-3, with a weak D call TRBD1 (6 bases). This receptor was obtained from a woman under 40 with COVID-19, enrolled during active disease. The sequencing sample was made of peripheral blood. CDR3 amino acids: CASSGRTVADTQYF. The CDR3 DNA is TGTGCCAGCAGCGGTCGGACAGTGGCAGATACGCAGTATTTT.